The 25 T cell receptor beta chains below were found in one sample sequenced in a study of blood T cell repertoires in COVID-19 (dated by TCRdb to 2020 to 2022). Library preparation used the immunoSEQ multiplex PCR assay. Sourced from immuneACCESS, this table was stored by TCRdb with only in-frame sequences that have V and J called. A share of the clones is absent; for the studies checked, an unresolved V gene accounts for under half, and the remainder has no known explanation. This sample comprises about 270,000 clones, around nine tenths of them detected only once. About 8.6% of the sample rests with the top ten. The sample taken for sequencing was peripheral blood. All receptors come from a man aged 35-49 years with active or convalescent COVID-19.

The V and J genes are TRBV6-5 and TRBJ1-2; D gene unclear. Germline V gives CDR1 MNHEY, CDR2 SVGAGI. CDR3 length: 11 residues. DNA for the CDR3: TGTGGAGGGCGGAACAACTATGGCTACACCTTC. It encodes CGGRNNYGYTF.

The rearrangement uses TRBV20-1 and TRBJ2-3; D is unresolved. This CDR3 has 11 residues. CDR1 DFQATT and CDR2 SNEGSKA come from the germline V gene (reference sequence). The V end lost 3 bases, the J end lost 2 bases, and 3 bases lay between the germline ends. CDR3 sequence reads: CSARATDTQYF. The CDR3 nucleotides read TGCAGTGCTAGGGCCACAGATACGCAGTATTTT.

The V gene is TRBV6-6, the J gene TRBJ2-1, with 11 bases identical to TRBD1. Per the germline V gene, CDR1 is MNHNY and CDR2 is SVGAGI (reference sequence). This CDR3 comprises 14 residues. With 6 bases clipped from V and 8 bases from J, the junction kept 6 bases outside the gene matches. The chain's CDR3 is CASSPRTGGDEQFF. In nucleotides, the CDR3 is TGTGCCAGCAGCCCCCGGACAGGGGGCGATGAGCAGTTCTTC.

The chain employs TRBV12-5 and TRBJ2-6; TRBD2 aligns across 7 bases. Germline CDR1 and CDR2: LGHNT and FRNRAP. With V trimmed by 7 bases and J by 2 bases, 23 bases remained unmatched. The CDR3 has 21 amino acids. The DNA for the CDR3 is TGTGCTAGTGCTCTCTCCCCTACCCCTTTGGGAGGGGATCCTGGGGCCAACGTCCTGACTTTC. Encoded protein: CASALSPTPLGGDPGANVLTF.

The V call is TRBV2, the J call TRBJ2-3, with 7 bases lining up with TRBD1. The germline gives CDR1 SNHLY, CDR2 FYNNEI. The ends lost 7 bases at V and 3 bases at J; junction bases unmatched: 1. The CDR3 sequence is 12 residues long. The CDR3 region is CASMGQTDTQYF. The CDR3 coding sequence is TGTGCCAGCATGGGACAGACAGATACGCAGTATTTT.

This clone was recorded once. This chain uses TRBV30 with TRBJ2-7, with 7 bases aligning to TRBD2. This CDR3 has 13 amino acids. CDR1 and CDR2 (germline): GTSNPN, SVGIG (reference sequence). V was clipped by 4 bases and J by 3 bases; unmatched bases: 6. The CDR3 region has the DNA TGTGCCTGGACCCCTAGCGGAAGCTACGAGCAGTACTTC. Translation gives CAWTPSGSYEQYF.

V is TRBV9 and J is TRBJ2-1; the match to TRBD2 covers 14 bases. CDR1 is SGDLS, CDR2 YYNGEE, per germline. The ends lost 3 bases at V and 7 bases at J; junction bases unmatched: 9. The CDR3 spans 17 residues. CDR3 DNA sequence: TGTGCCAGCAGCGGGGGACTAGCGGGAGTAAGGATAAATGAGCAGTTCTTC. Amino acid sequence: CASSGGLAGVRINEQFF. Looking up the rest from reference TRBV9 and TRBJ2-1 gives the full variable domain: DSGVTQTPKHLITATGQRVTLRCSPRSGDLSVYWYQQSLDQGLQFLIQYYNGEERAKGNILERFSAQQFPDLHSELNLSSLELGDSALYFCASSGGLAGVRINEQFFGPGTRLTVL.

V and J are TRBV12-3 or TRBV12-4 and TRBJ2-3; D is uncertain. Trimming left V 2 bases short and J 3 bases short, with 3 bases between. The CDR3 has 12 amino acids. The CDR3 nucleotides are TGTGCCAGCAGTTTACAAACAGATACGCAGTATTTT. Translation: CASSLQTDTQYF.

The rearrangement uses TRBV24-1 and TRBJ2-4, with D possibly TRBD1 on 6 matching bases. This CDR3 region has 15 residues. CDR1 and CDR2 from the germline V gene are KGHDR and SFDVKD. Trimming removed 9 bases at V and 1 base at J, with 15 bases between. In nucleotides, the CDR3 is TGTGCCACCCCGGCGGATCAGGGGGCCAAAAACATTCAGTACTTC. Residues: CATPADQGAKNIQYF.

This chain uses TRBV18 with TRBJ1-3, with TRBD1 matching 7 bases. The CDR3 is 16 residues long. V lost 3 bases and J lost 1; bases outside the gene matches: 6. Germline values: CDR1 KGHSH, CDR2 LQKENI. CDR3 protein: CASSPNRGGSGNTIYF. The CDR3 DNA sequence: TGTGCCAGCTCACCCAACAGGGGCGGTTCTGGAAACACCATATATTTT.

The V and J genes are TRBV19 and TRBJ1-5, with TRBD1 matching 9 bases. Germline V gene lookup returns CDR1 LNHDA and CDR2 SQIVND (reference sequence). The trim removed 3 bases at V and 11 bases at J, leaving 11 bases unmatched. This CDR3 comprises 15 residues. CDR3 loop: CASSILGQGVRAQHF. The CDR3 coding sequence is TGTGCCAGTAGTATTTTGGGACAGGGAGTCCGAGCCCAGCATTTT.

The chain couples TRBV29-1 to TRBJ1-4; D possibly corresponds to TRBD1 (5 bases). This CDR3 contains 15 residues. CDR1 SQVTM and CDR2 ANQGSEA come from the germline V gene. The ends were cut back, 5 bases at V and 3 bases at J, with 16 bases in the middle. The CDR3 DNA follows: TGCAGCGTTAAGTCGGGGGGGAGTGCTAATGAAAAACTGTTTTTT. Translated, it gives CSVKSGGSANEKLFF.

CDR3 residues: CASSLDPSSGNTIYF. The CDR3 DNA reads as TGTGCCAGCAGCTTGGACCCTAGCTCTGGAAACACCATATATTTT. The chain combines TRBV5-4 with TRBJ1-3; D gene unclear. Trimming left V 0 bases short and J 0 bases short, with 7 bases between. Looked up from germline, CDR1 is SGHNT and CDR2 is YYREEE (reference sequence). The CDR3 contains 15 residues. Looking up the rest from reference TRBV5-4 and TRBJ1-3 gives the full variable domain: ETGVTQSPTHLIKTRGQQVTLRCSSQSGHNTVSWYQQALGQGPQFIFQYYREEENGRGNFPPRFSGLQFPNYSSELNVNALELDDSALYLCASSLDPSSGNTIYFGEGSWLTVV.

The J gene is TRBJ2-3, the V gene TRBV2; 7 positions match TRBD2. This CDR3 is 15 amino acids long. CDR1 is SNHLY, CDR2 FYNNEI, per germline. V was clipped by 7 bases and J by 4 bases; unmatched bases: 11. The CDR3 DNA reads as TGTGCCAGCACTTTAGCGGCCGGGAGGCCAGATACGCAGTATTTT. Residues: CASTLAAGRPDTQYF. Looking up the rest from reference TRBV2 and TRBJ2-3 gives the full variable domain: EPEVTQTPSHQVTQMGQEVILRCVPISNHLYFYWYRQILGQKVEFLVSFYNNEISEKSEIFDDQFSVERPDGSNFTLKIRSTKLEDSAMYFCASTLAAGRPDTQYFGPGTRLTVL.

The J gene is TRBJ2-3, the V gene TRBV5-6, with D possibly matching TRBD1 (6 bases). Trimming left V 4 bases short and J 6 bases short, with 12 bases between. The CDR3 length is 13 residues. Germline V lookup: CDR1 SGHDT, CDR2 YYEEEE. The CDR3 region is CASSLPGVDTQYF. CDR3 nucleotide sequence: TGTGCCAGCAGCCTCCCAGGGGTGGATACGCAGTATTTT.

V is TRBV30 and J is TRBJ2-1; D may be TRBD2 (5 bases). CDR3 size: 15 residues. Germline V gene lookup returns CDR1 GTSNPN and CDR2 SVGIG (reference sequence). The ends were cut back, 2 bases at V and 6 bases at J, with 17 bases in the middle. CDR3 amino acids: CAWSSGSKTPNEQFF. As DNA, the CDR3 is TGTGCCTGGAGTTCGGGATCCAAAACCCCCAATGAGCAGTTCTTC. Drawing the rest from reference TRBV30 and TRBJ2-1, the complete variable domain is SQTIHQWPATLVQPVGSPLSLECTVEGTSNPNLYWYRQAAGRGLQLLFYSVGIGQISSEVPQNLSASRPQDRQFILSSKKLLLSDSGFYLCAWSSGSKTPNEQFFGPGTRLTVL.

CDR3: CASSQEGRAKYNEQFF. The CDR3 DNA reads as TGCGCCAGCAGCCAAGAGGGCAGGGCAAAGTACAATGAGCAGTTCTTC. The chain employs TRBV4-1 and TRBJ2-1; maybe TRBD1 (5 bases). The CDR3 length is 16 residues. Germline V CDR1 and CDR2: MGHRA, YSYEKL. Trimming removed 0 bases from V and 4 bases from J, with 13 bases in between.

V is TRBV2 and J is TRBJ1-5; 7 bases are a match to TRBD1. The V and J ends lost 6 bases and 4 bases, in that order; junction bases with no gene match: 12. The CDR3 is 16 residues long. Germline CDR1 SNHLY, CDR2 FYNNEI. DNA for the CDR3: TGTGCCAGCAGGGGGCGCGGACAGGAGACAAATCAGCCCCAGCATTTT. It translates to CASRGRGQETNQPQHF.

In nucleotides, the CDR3 is TGTGCCAGCAGCTTAGCCCCCGGGACAGGCAGTAACACTGAAGCTTTCTTT. Protein product: CASSLAPGTGSNTEAFF. This chain connects TRBV7-6 to TRBJ1-1; TRBD1 matches at 8 bases. V trimming: 0 bases; J trimming: 2 bases; junction bases outside the gene matches: 8. The CDR3 has 17 residues. CDR1 is SGHVS and CDR2 is FNYEAQ in the germline V gene.

The rearrangement joins TRBV11-2 to TRBJ1-1, with 10 positions matching TRBD1. The junction had 6 bases not matched to a gene; V was cut back by 5 bases and J by 0 bases. Germline assignment: CDR1 SGHAT and CDR2 FQNNGV. CDR3 size: 16 residues. The CDR3 spells CASSRGTGEMNTEAFF. The CDR3 nucleotides read TGTGCCAGCAGCCGTGGGACAGGGGAAATGAACACTGAAGCTTTCTTT.

This chain uses TRBV24-1 with TRBJ2-2, with a tentative D call TRBD2 (5 bases). The V gene's germline CDR1 is KGHDR and CDR2 SFDVKD. The V end was cut by 9 bases, the J end by 7 bases, with 8 bases between. The CDR3 has 11 amino acids. CDR3 bases: TGTGCCACCCGCGGAGGCGGGGAGCTGTTTTTT. This sequence encodes CATRGGGELFF.

The chain is built from TRBV28 and TRBJ2-3, with 9 bases fitting TRBD1. Trimming removed 10 bases from V and 3 bases from J; junction bases left unmatched: 11. The CDR3 length is 15 residues. The V gene's germline CDR1 is MDHEN and CDR2 SYDVKM. CDR3 residues: CATSAGQGKTDTQYF. The CDR3 DNA reads as TGTGCCACCTCAGCAGGACAGGGGAAAACAGATACGCAGTATTTT.

As for this clone: Within the sample, other DNA sequences also encode this same CDR3. The chain recombines TRBV9 with TRBJ2-5, with TRBD2 identical over 8 bases. The V and J ends lost 2 bases and 5 bases, in that order; junction bases with no gene match: 5. The CDR3 consists of 14 residues. CDR1 is SGDLS, CDR2 YYNGEE, per germline. The CDR3 loop is CASSVEGLVETQYF. In DNA, the CDR3 is TGTGCCAGCAGCGTGGAGGGACTAGTGGAGACCCAGTACTTC.

The chain is built from TRBV19 and TRBJ2-4; tentatively, D is TRBD2 (6 bases). Germline lookup yields CDR1 LNHDA and CDR2 SQIVND (reference sequence). The CDR3 runs to 16 residues. V lost 3 bases and J lost 0, with 12 bases in between. The CDR3: CASSISAGLAKNIQYF. The CDR3 DNA is TGTGCCAGTAGTATCTCGGCGGGACTAGCCAAAAACATTCAGTACTTC.

The V and J genes are TRBV6-1 and TRBJ1-2; D gene uncertain. Germline values: CDR1 MNHNS, CDR2 SASEGT. V dropped 2 bases and J dropped 3 bases, with 28 bases sitting between them. The CDR3 has 20 residues. CDR3 amino acids: CASSESEFILGPPIDYGYTF. Written as DNA, the CDR3 is TGTGCCAGCAGTGAAAGTGAGTTTATTCTGGGCCCACCAATTGACTATGGCTACACCTTC.